Listed below are T cell receptor beta chains from one sample, sequenced in a study of T cell responses to AZD1222 COVID-19 vaccine. Libraries were prepared by immunoSEQ multiplex PCR; TCRdb keeps only in-frame clonotypes and omits some of them. The table has over 130,000 clones, roughly 90% seen once. The material was peripheral blood, obtained 28 days after the second AZD1222 dose. The source of these receptors is an adult who received the AZD1222 COVID-19 vaccine. Both conserved end residues are part of each CDR3. A D gene is named only where the DNA matches it firmly. Clone size, where shown, is once, few, many, or a class for clones that have expanded.

TGTGCCTGGAGTACTCCCTATGGCTACACCTTC	CAWSTPYGYTF	TRBJ1-2	TRBV30	NA	NA
TGTGCCAGCAGCTTATTTTCGGCGGTTGGCTCCTACGAGCAGTACTTC	CASSLFSAVGSYEQYF	TRBJ2-7	TRBV7-9	NA	NA
TGTGCCTGGAGTGGTAGGGGGTGGCAAGAGACCCAGTACTTC	CAWSGRGWQETQYF	TRBJ2-5	TRBV30	NA	NA
TGTGCCAGCAGCTTTAACTTGGAGGAGTTGAAAGAGACCCAGTACTTC	CASSFNLEELKETQYF	TRBJ2-5	TRBV7-9	NA	NA
TGTGCCAGCAGCTTTGCGGATTATGGCTACACCTTC	CASSFADYGYTF	TRBJ1-2	TRBV12-1	NA	NA
TGCAGCGGGAGACAGGGCAGCGACAATGAGCAGTTCTTC	CSGRQGSDNEQFF	TRBJ2-1	TRBV29-1	NA	TRBD1
TGTGCCAGCAGTTCGATCCGGGACAGGGCTCTCGGAGCTTTCTTT	CASSSIRDRALGAFF	TRBJ1-1	TRBV27	few	TRBD1
TGTGCCAGCAGCCCTCAGGGTTCCTCTACGGATACGCAGTATTTT	CASSPQGSSTDTQYF	TRBJ2-3	TRBV5-4	NA	NA
TGCGCCAGCAGCCAAGATCCCGCTAGCGGGATATATGATACGCAGTATTTT	CASSQDPASGIYDTQYF	TRBJ2-3	TRBV4-1	NA	TRBD2
TGTGCCAGCAGCGGCCCCACTGGCGGGCCGAACACCGGGGAGCTGTTTTTT	CASSGPTGGPNTGELFF	TRBJ2-2	TRBV5-4	NA	NA
TGCGCCAGCAGCTTGGCAGGGCTTGGTACGCAGTATTTT	CASSLAGLGTQYF	TRBJ2-3	TRBV5-1	NA	NA
TGTGCCAGCAGCCCTACAGGCTTGCTGAACACCGGGGAGCTGTTTTTT	CASSPTGLLNTGELFF	TRBJ2-2	TRBV3-1/TRBV3-2	NA	NA
TGCGCCAGCAGCTTGGTAAACATTCAGTACTTC	CASSLVNIQYF	TRBJ2-4	TRBV5-1	NA	NA
TGCGCCAGCAGTTACCCGGGACAGGGCCCCTACGAGCAGTACTTC	CASSYPGQGPYEQYF	TRBJ2-7	TRBV5-1	NA	TRBD1
TGCGCCAGCAGCTTGTATTCAGGCCTGAACACTGAAGCTTTCTTT	CASSLYSGLNTEAFF	TRBJ1-1	TRBV5-1	once	NA
TGTGCCAGCAGCCAAGCTGGGCTAGCTGACCACGAGCAGTACTTC	CASSQAGLADHEQYF	TRBJ2-7	TRBV4-2	NA	NA
TGTGCCAGCAGCCCTGTAGGATCCTACAATGAGCAGTTCTTC	CASSPVGSYNEQFF	TRBJ2-1	TRBV7-9	NA	NA
TGTGCCAGCAGTGACAAAGGACTGAACACTGAAGCTTTCTTT	CASSDKGLNTEAFF	TRBJ1-1	TRBV2	NA	NA
TGTGCCAGTAGTATATTCGGGGCGACTAATGAAAAACTGTTTTTT	CASSIFGATNEKLFF	TRBJ1-4	TRBV19	NA	NA
TGCGCCAGCAGCCACAGCTTTAGCGGCAACTACGAGCAGTACTTC	CASSHSFSGNYEQYF	TRBJ2-7	TRBV4-1	NA	NA
TGTGCCAGCAGCCGGACAGACAATCAGCCCCAGCATTTT	CASSRTDNQPQHF	TRBJ1-5	TRBV6-5	NA	NA
TGTGCCACCAGTGATTCAATCCGGGATGGCTACACCTTC	CATSDSIRDGYTF	TRBJ1-2	TRBV24-1	NA	NA
TGTGCCAGTACCTCCGGGACCGACAATTCACCCCTCCACTTT	CASTSGTDNSPLHF	TRBJ1-6	TRBV28	NA	NA
TGTGCCAGCAGCCCCGGGACAGGGGTTCGGTATGGCTACACCTTC	CASSPGTGVRYGYTF	TRBJ1-2	TRBV9	NA	TRBD1
TGCGCCAGCAGCTTCATCGGGACTAGCGGGAGTACTCCGTCTCTAGATACGCAGTATTTT	CASSFIGTSGSTPSLDTQYF	TRBJ2-3	TRBV5-1	once	TRBD2
TGTGCCACGACCGGACAGGGCAGCAACTATGGCTACACCTTC	CATTGQGSNYGYTF	TRBJ1-2	TRBV10-3	NA	TRBD1
TGTGCCAGCAGCTTTTATCGGGGAACCATATATTTT	CASSFYRGTIYF	TRBJ1-3	TRBV5-4	NA	NA
TGTGCCATCAGTGAGGGACCCAACTATGGCTACACCTTC	CAISEGPNYGYTF	TRBJ1-2	TRBV10-3	NA	NA
TGCGCCAGCAGCTCCCCCGGGACAGGGGACTACGAGCAGTACTTC	CASSSPGTGDYEQYF	TRBJ2-7	TRBV5-1	NA	TRBD1
TGCGCCAGCAGTGAGTCTCGGACAACTCAAGAGACCCAGTACTTC	CASSESRTTQETQYF	TRBJ2-5	TRBV10-2	NA	NA
TGCGCCAGCAGCCAAGACCTCGCGGGAGGGGTCGAGCAGTACTTC	CASSQDLAGGVEQYF	TRBJ2-7	TRBV4-3	few	TRBD2
TGTGCCAGCAGCTTACAGGGAATAATGAACACTGAAGCTTTCTTT	CASSLQGIMNTEAFF	TRBJ1-1	TRBV5-5	NA	NA
TGTGCCTGGAGTTCGGTTATGAACACTGAAGCTTTCTTT	CAWSSVMNTEAFF	TRBJ1-1	TRBV30	NA	NA
TGTGCCAGCAGTGGCCCAGGTCTCAATCAGCCCCAGCATTTT	CASSGPGLNQPQHF	TRBJ1-5	TRBV2	NA	NA
TGTGCCAGCAGTTTTTTACGCGAGCAGTACTTC	CASSFLREQYF	TRBJ2-7	TRBV12-3/TRBV12-4	NA	NA
TGTGCCAGCAGTTGGGGGAATCCACAGGGGTGGGACGAGCAGTACTTC	CASSWGNPQGWDEQYF	TRBJ2-7	TRBV28	once	TRBD1
TGTGCCAGCAGCGTAGAGGACAATGAGCAGTTCTTC	CASSVEDNEQFF	TRBJ2-1	TRBV9	NA	NA
TGTGCCAGCAGAAAACCGGGGGGGATTAACTATGGCTACACCTTC	CASRKPGGINYGYTF	TRBJ1-2	TRBV5-5	NA	NA
TGCGCCAGCAGCTCTGGACAGGGGGACTCACCCCTCCACTTT	CASSSGQGDSPLHF	TRBJ1-6	TRBV5-1	NA	TRBD1
TGTGCCAGTAGAGTAGCGGTGAGCACAGATACGCAGTATTTT	CASRVAVSTDTQYF	TRBJ2-3	TRBV19	NA	NA
TGTGCCAGCAGCCTATCAGGGGGGCTAGGTGAAAAACTGTTTTTT	CASSLSGGLGEKLFF	TRBJ1-4	TRBV2	NA	TRBD1
TGTGCCACCCATACCGCGCGGGAGCACTACGAGCAGTACTTC	CATHTAREHYEQYF	TRBJ2-7	TRBV6-5	NA	TRBD2